Listed below are T cell receptor beta chains from one sample, sequenced in a study of cytomegalovirus exposure and HLA in healthy donors. Clones were sequenced by immunoSEQ multiplex PCR, and TCRdb holds only the in-frame ones, with some missing. The table records under 200,000 clones, over 65% of them present only once. The sequencing sample was made of PBMCs. These receptors were obtained from a middle-aged man in good health and CMV-seropositive. The CDR3 runs from the conserved cysteine through the conserved F or W. D genes are given only for firm matches. Clone size, where shown, is once, few, many, or a class for clones that have expanded.

v_call	cdr3_length	clone_size	j_call	d_call	cdr3_aa	cdr3_nt
TRBV6-1	14	once	TRBJ1-2	.	CASSERGDGYGYTF	TGTGCCAGCAGTGAACGCGGGGACGGATATGGCTACACCTTC
TRBV9	15	.	TRBJ2-5	.	CASSAQGSLQETQYF	TGTGCCAGCAGCGCCCAGGGGTCTCTCCAAGAGACCCAGTACTTC
TRBV2	14	.	TRBJ2-2	TRBD1	CASSETGNTGELFF	TGTGCCAGCAGTGAGACAGGGAATACCGGGGAGCTGTTTTTT
TRBV28	15	.	TRBJ2-5	.	CASNSYQPRVETQYF	TGTGCCAGCAATTCTTACCAGCCCCGGGTGGAGACCCAGTACTTC
TRBV13	13	.	TRBJ2-7	.	CASSLQGTYEQYF	TGTGCCAGCAGCCTACAGGGAACCTACGAGCAGTACTTC
TRBV18	16	once	TRBJ1-2	.	CASSPALDRANYGYTF	TGTGCCAGCTCACCTGCTCTGGACAGAGCTAACTATGGCTACACCTTC
TRBV4-2	15	once	TRBJ2-7	.	CASSPQGDGSYEQYF	TGTGCCAGCAGCCCCCAGGGGGACGGGAGCTACGAGCAGTACTTC
TRBV19	12	.	TRBJ2-1	TRBD2	CASSSGSNEQFF	TGTGCCAGTTCTAGCGGGAGCAATGAGCAGTTCTTC
TRBV5-1	13	.	TRBJ2-3	.	CASNSRTTDTQYF	TGCGCCAGCAATAGCCGTACCACAGATACGCAGTATTTT
TRBV18	17	few	TRBJ1-2	.	CASSPVVSGNFDYGYTF	TGTGCCAGCTCACCAGTAGTGTCGGGGAATTTTGACTATGGCTACACCTTC
TRBV2	14	once	TRBJ1-1	.	CASVVQGFGTEAFF	TGTGCCAGCGTGGTCCAGGGCTTTGGCACTGAAGCTTTCTTT
TRBV2	15	.	TRBJ2-5	TRBD2	CASRGPSGGRETQYF	TGTGCCAGCAGGGGACCTAGCGGGGGGCGGGAGACCCAGTACTTC
TRBV2	13	few	TRBJ1-1	.	CASISHPNTEAFF	TGTGCCAGCATTAGCCACCCGAACACTGAAGCTTTCTTT
TRBV5-6	16	.	TRBJ2-5	TRBD1	CASSPQWDRGQETQYF	TGTGCCAGCAGCCCTCAATGGGACAGGGGGCAAGAGACCCAGTACTTC
TRBV5-1	14	.	TRBJ1-5	.	CASSTGASNQPQHF	TGCGCCAGCAGCACTGGGGCCAGCAATCAGCCCCAGCATTTT
TRBV7-8	13	.	TRBJ1-3	.	CASSVGLGNTIYF	TGTGCCAGCAGCGTGGGACTTGGAAACACCATATATTTT
TRBV19	15	.	TRBJ2-2	TRBD2	CASSISGRVTGELFF	TGTGCCAGTAGTATAAGCGGGAGGGTTACCGGGGAGCTGTTTTTT
TRBV6-1	11	.	TRBJ1-2	TRBD1	CASGTAYGYTF	TGTGCCAGCGGGACAGCCTATGGCTACACCTTC
TRBV18	14	few	TRBJ2-7	.	CASSPPGGGYEQYF	TGTGCCAGCTCACCACCGGGGGGAGGCTACGAGCAGTACTTC
TRBV29-1	12	.	TRBJ1-3	TRBD1	CSGGQGGNTIYF	TGCAGCGGCGGACAGGGTGGAAACACCATATATTTT
TRBV10-2	13	few	TRBJ2-1	.	CATGFSGVNEQFF	TGCGCCACCGGCTTTTCGGGAGTGAATGAGCAGTTCTTC
TRBV4-3	15	.	TRBJ2-7	.	CASSQDPSRVYEQYF	TGCGCCAGCAGCCAAGATCCTAGCCGAGTCTACGAGCAGTACTTC
TRBV5-6	15	.	TRBJ1-5	.	CASSLWWEASQPQHF	TGTGCCAGCAGCTTGTGGTGGGAGGCTAGTCAGCCCCAGCATTTT
TRBV4-3	14	.	TRBJ2-2	TRBD1	CASSPRTGWGELFF	TGCGCCAGCAGCCCCCGGACAGGGTGGGGGGAGCTGTTTTTT
TRBV15	14	.	TRBJ2-1	.	CATSRDSRGGEQFF	TGTGCCACCAGCAGAGATTCGCGGGGCGGGGAGCAGTTCTTC
TRBV7-2	15	.	TRBJ2-2	.	CASSFGTFNTGELFF	TGTGCCAGCAGCTTCGGGACTTTTAACACCGGGGAGCTGTTTTTT
TRBV28	15	.	TRBJ2-5	TRBD2	CASSPGAGGGETQYF	TGTGCCAGCAGCCCCGGGGCGGGGGGCGGGGAGACCCAGTACTTC
TRBV10-3	15	.	TRBJ1-1	.	CAISDFGGSVTEAFF	TGTGCCATCAGTGATTTTGGGGGCTCGGTCACTGAAGCTTTCTTT
TRBV5-5	15	.	TRBJ2-7	TRBD2	CASSLGGLASYEQYF	TGTGCCAGCAGCTTGGGGGGACTAGCGAGCTACGAGCAGTACTTC